The rows below give T cell receptor beta chains drawn from one sample of a study of CXCR3-negative and CXCR3-positive naive CD8 T cells. TCRdb reprocessed the 5' RACE reads and stores each CDR3 protein as one record, lacking DNA. Its table lists around 50,000 distinct CDR3 sequences. Material for sequencing was memory CD8+ T cells from blood. The receptors were sampled from a human donor in good health. Some clones in this sample may be carry-over from other donors' samples. Both conserved end residues are part of each CDR3. Each record gives: V gene, J gene, clone size, CDR3 protein. Part of the rows lack a size; the others show once, few, many or a class for expanded clones.

TRBV7-3,TRBJ2-1,-,CASSFGLGGLNNEQFF
TRBV10-1,TRBJ1-5,-,CASSESRQGTHRPQHF
TRBV15,TRBJ1-1,-,CATSTGRGTEAFF
TRBV29-1,TRBJ2-2,-,CSLRTRGELFF
TRBV7-9,TRBJ1-1,-,CASSLDVGSGNTEAFF
TRBV20-1,TRBJ2-5,-,CSARKSEIEETQYF
TRBV6-4,TRBJ2-1,medium-sized,CASSDSGGGFNEQFF
TRBV11-3,TRBJ2-1,-,CASSSLGGAQYNEQFF
TRBV12-3/TRBV12-4,TRBJ2-7,-,CASSLALEQYF
TRBV29-1,TRBJ2-7,-,CSVEQRPYEQYF
TRBV20-1,TRBJ1-5,-,CSARDSAGVSNQPQHF
TRBV25-1,TRBJ1-1,-,CASSDPTPYTEAFF
TRBV7-6,TRBJ2-5,-,CASSPPADTQYF
TRBV20-1,TRBJ1-1,medium-sized,CSASPPGTASDMNTEAFF
TRBV7-9,TRBJ1-2,-,CASSPGQVGYTF
TRBV2,TRBJ2-7,medium-sized,CASRARPARTFEQYF
TRBV6-5,TRBJ2-7,-,CASSYSLPDDEQYF
TRBV6-1,TRBJ1-2,-,CASRDRDSDGYTF
TRBV7-9,TRBJ2-7,-,CASSFSGDITYEQYF
TRBV19,TRBJ2-2,-,CASSLEDGNPVAGSNTGELFF
TRBV29-1,TRBJ1-1,-,CSALGLNTEAFF
TRBV11-2,TRBJ2-7,-,CASSLRTGYEQYF
TRBV7-6,TRBJ2-3,-,CASSENGGTDTQYF
TRBV27,TRBJ2-7,-,CASSSTGDEQYF
TRBV12-3/TRBV12-4,TRBJ1-1,-,CASSYGRYTEAFF
TRBV4-3,TRBJ1-2,-,CASSQYPGLDYGYTF
TRBV4-1,TRBJ1-6,-,CASSQAAEDSPLHF